This is a list of T cell receptor beta chains from one sample in a study of blood T cell repertoires in COVID-19. Here immunoSEQ multiplex PCR was the method, and the copy in TCRdb shows in-frame clones only, minus some. Here the sample spans 200,000 to 300,000 clones, roughly 79% being singletons. The sequenced material came from peripheral blood. The receptors here all came from a woman aged 80 or older with COVID-19, enrolled during active disease. CDR3s include the opening cysteine and the closing phenylalanine or tryptophan. A D gene is named only where the DNA matches it firmly. Size is stated for part of the rows, as once, few or many counts, or as a class when the clone is expanded.

j_gene | v_gene | len | abundance | d_gene | CDR3aa | CDR3nt
TRBJ2-5 | TRBV4-3 | 15 | NA | NA | CASSHLTGIQETQYF | TGCGCCAGCAGCCATCTCACAGGGATCCAAGAGACCCAGTACTTC
TRBJ2-1 | TRBV11-3 | 12 | NA | NA | CASSSVGREQFF | TGTGCCAGCAGTTCTGTGGGGCGTGAGCAGTTCTTC
TRBJ2-7 | TRBV19 | 12 | NA | NA | CASSASNYEQYF | TGTGCCAGTAGTGCGTCCAACTACGAGCAGTACTTC
TRBJ1-1 | TRBV18 | 14 | NA | NA | CASSPSETGREAFF | TGTGCCAGCTCACCTTCTGAAACGGGGAGGGAAGCTTTCTTT
TRBJ2-4 | TRBV25-1 | 12 | NA | NA | CASSASTRIQYF | TGTGCCAGCAGTGCGAGTACTCGCATTCAGTACTTC
TRBJ1-1 | TRBV2 | 14 | NA | NA | CASSADSMNTEAFF | TGTGCCAGCAGCGCTGACAGCATGAACACTGAAGCTTTCTTT
TRBJ2-2 | TRBV27 | 16 | NA | TRBD2 | CASSTRGLAGPGELFF | TGTGCCAGCAGCACTCGGGGACTAGCGGGACCCGGGGAGCTGTTTTTT
TRBJ2-6 | TRBV10-3 | 16 | NA | TRBD1 | CAIRQGAISGANVLTF | TGTGCCATTCGACAGGGGGCGATTTCTGGGGCCAACGTCCTGACTTTC
TRBJ2-1 | TRBV5-6 | 12 | NA | NA | CASSLLLTEQFF | TGTGCCAGCAGCTTGTTACTAACTGAGCAGTTCTTC
TRBJ2-7 | TRBV2 | 15 | once | NA | CASTFRGSSSYEQYF | TGTGCCAGCACCTTCAGGGGATCCAGCTCCTACGAGCAGTACTTC
TRBJ2-1 | TRBV3-1/TRBV3-2 | 12 | NA | NA | CASSHLTGEQFF | TGTGCCAGCAGCCATCTGACTGGGGAGCAGTTCTTC
TRBJ1-1 | TRBV7-9 | 14 | few | TRBD1 | CASSLGQGHTEAFF | TGTGCCAGCAGCTTAGGACAGGGTCACACTGAAGCTTTCTTT
TRBJ2-7 | TRBV27 | 15 | once | NA | CASCRRRTSSYEQYF | TGTGCCAGCTGCCGACGGAGGACGAGCTCCTACGAGCAGTACTTC
TRBJ2-1 | TRBV30 | 15 | NA | TRBD1 | CAWSGVRTGDNEQFF | TGTGCCTGGAGTGGAGTAAGGACAGGGGACAATGAGCAGTTCTTC
TRBJ1-2 | TRBV10-3 | 14 | NA | TRBD1 | CAISRQGGPYGYTF | TGTGCCATCAGTAGACAGGGAGGCCCCTATGGCTACACCTTC
TRBJ1-4 | TRBV15 | 16 | NA | TRBD1 | CATSRTKQGGNEKLFF | TGTGCCACCAGCAGAACAAAACAGGGGGGTAATGAAAAACTGTTTTTT
TRBJ1-2 | TRBV2 | 14 | NA | NA | CASRNTVRVDGYTF | TGTGCCAGCAGGAATACCGTGAGGGTGGATGGCTACACCTTC
TRBJ1-2 | TRBV14 | 13 | NA | TRBD1 | CASIESRGYGYTF | TGTGCCAGCATCGAAAGCAGGGGGTATGGCTACACCTTC
TRBJ2-7 | TRBV19 | 15 | NA | TRBD2 | CASSIASGRIYEQYF | TGTGCCAGTAGTATAGCTAGCGGGAGAATCTACGAGCAGTACTTC
TRBJ2-2 | TRBV4-1 | 16 | NA | TRBD1 | CASSQDRTGKTGELFF | TGCGCCAGCAGCCAAGATCGGACAGGGAAGACCGGGGAGCTGTTTTTT
TRBJ1-1 | TRBV27 | 16 | NA | NA | CASSFQKTGTGTEAFF | TGTGCCAGCAGTTTCCAGAAGACAGGCACGGGCACTGAAGCTTTCTTT
TRBJ2-1 | TRBV5-1 | 13 | once | NA | CASSLGDLYEQFF | TGCGCCAGCAGCTTGGGGGACTTGTATGAGCAGTTCTTC